This is a list of T cell receptor beta chains from one sample in a study of T cells in Graves' hyperthyroidism and ophthalmopathy. From the multiplex PCR reads, TCRdb called clonotypes with MiXCR, one entry per CDR3 protein. This sample yields about 360,000 distinct CDR3 sequences, of which about 12% are seen a single time; roughly 8.3% belongs to the top ten. The sample was blood. These receptors were collected from a woman between 18 and 29 years old with Graves' hyperthyroidism. Each CDR3 is given with its conserved first and last residue. Fields, in order: D gene, clone size, J gene, V gene, CDR3 protein, CDR3 DNA. D genes are given only for firm matches. The size field is filled for only some rows; it gives once, few, many or a size class.

D gene: TRBD2
clone size: many
J gene: TRBJ2-3
V gene: TRBV7-2
CDR3 protein: CASSSRLAGTLLTDTQYF
CDR3 DNA: TGTGCCAGCAGCTCTCGACTAGCGGGGACCCTCCTCACAGATACGCAGTATTTT

D gene: TRBD1
clone size: many
J gene: TRBJ1-5
V gene: TRBV10-2
CDR3 protein: CASSESTGADQPQHF
CDR3 DNA: TGCGCCAGCAGTGAGTCGACAGGGGCCGATCAGCCCCAGCATTTT

D gene: NA
clone size: many
J gene: TRBJ2-1
V gene: TRBV7-3
CDR3 protein: CASSPGRYPYNEQFF
CDR3 DNA: TGTGCCAGCAGCCCCGGGCGGTATCCCTACAATGAGCAGTTCTTC

D gene: NA
clone size: many
J gene: TRBJ2-7
V gene: TRBV7-2
CDR3 protein: CASSTQGSENYEQYF
CDR3 DNA: TGTGCCAGCAGCACCCAGGGGTCAGAGAACTACGAGCAGTACTTC

D gene: NA
clone size: few
J gene: TRBJ1-2
V gene: TRBV28
CDR3 protein: CASSSPPGNSDGYTF
CDR3 DNA: TGTGCCAGCAGTTCCCCCCCGGGGAATTCGGATGGCTACACCTTC

D gene: NA
clone size: few
J gene: TRBJ1-4
V gene: TRBV13
CDR3 protein: CASSLGTGPFEKLFF
CDR3 DNA: TGTGCCAGCAGCCTCGGAACGGGTCCTTTCGAAAAACTGTTTTTT

D gene: NA
clone size: many
J gene: TRBJ1-1
V gene: TRBV12-3/TRBV12-4
CDR3 protein: CASSLASEAFF
CDR3 DNA: TGTGCCAGCAGTTTAGCCTCTGAAGCTTTCTTT

D gene: TRBD2
clone size: many
J gene: TRBJ2-1
V gene: TRBV7-2
CDR3 protein: CASSLPSGRDNEQFF
CDR3 DNA: TGTGCCAGCAGCCTCCCCAGCGGGAGAGACAATGAGCAGTTCTTC

D gene: TRBD2
clone size: NA
J gene: TRBJ2-1
V gene: TRBV7-9
CDR3 protein: CASSLSGGRTYNEQFF
CDR3 DNA: TGTGCCAGCAGCTTAAGCGGGGGGCGAACCTACAATGAGCAGTTCTTC

D gene: NA
clone size: NA
J gene: TRBJ2-1
V gene: TRBV4-3
CDR3 protein: CASSQVQGRLAGSYNEQFF
CDR3 DNA: TGCGCCAGCAGCCAAGTTCAGGGGCGATTAGCGGGCTCCTACAATGAGCAGTTCTTC

D gene: NA
clone size: many
J gene: TRBJ2-5
V gene: TRBV7-8
CDR3 protein: CASSLFRVGKPETQYF
CDR3 DNA: TGTGCCAGCAGCTTATTCAGGGTTGGGAAACCGGAGACCCAGTACTTC

D gene: TRBD1
clone size: many
J gene: TRBJ1-3
V gene: TRBV12-3/TRBV12-4
CDR3 protein: CASAGTGSGNTIYF
CDR3 DNA: TGTGCCAGCGCCGGGACAGGCTCTGGAAACACCATATATTTT

D gene: NA
clone size: few
J gene: TRBJ2-2
V gene: TRBV24-1
CDR3 protein: CATSEPNTGELVF
CDR3 DNA: TGTGCCACCAGTGAACCCAACACCGGGGAGCTGGTTTTT

D gene: TRBD1
clone size: many
J gene: TRBJ2-7
V gene: TRBV27
CDR3 protein: CASSLLGTGTTYEQYF
CDR3 DNA: TGTGCCAGCAGTTTATTGGGGACAGGGACGACCTACGAGCAGTACTTC

D gene: NA
clone size: many
J gene: TRBJ2-5
V gene: TRBV5-6
CDR3 protein: CASSLSEETQYF
CDR3 DNA: TGTGCCAGCAGCTTATCGGAGGAGACCCAGTACTTC

D gene: NA
clone size: NA
J gene: TRBJ1-1
V gene: TRBV19
CDR3 protein: CASSIEGGYTEAFF
CDR3 DNA: TGTGCCAGTAGTATAGAAGGAGGGTACACTGAAGCTTTCTTT

D gene: TRBD1
clone size: many
J gene: TRBJ2-2
V gene: TRBV14
CDR3 protein: CASRAGQGHTGELFF
CDR3 DNA: TGTGCCAGCAGAGCAGGACAGGGGCACACCGGGGAGCTGTTTTTT

D gene: TRBD1
clone size: once
J gene: TRBJ1-3
V gene: TRBV14
CDR3 protein: CASSQGPGDRAGNTIYF
CDR3 DNA: TGTGCCAGCAGCCAAGGACCGGGGGACAGGGCTGGAAACACCATATATTTT

D gene: NA
clone size: NA
J gene: TRBJ2-5
V gene: TRBV5-1
CDR3 protein: CASSLALTGEETQYF
CDR3 DNA: TGCGCCAGCAGCTTGGCCCTTACAGGAGAAGAGACCCAGTACTTC

D gene: TRBD2
clone size: many
J gene: TRBJ2-4
V gene: TRBV27
CDR3 protein: CASSPLSGGFSGAKNIQYF
CDR3 DNA: TGTGCCAGCAGTCCCCTTAGCGGGGGTTTTTCTGGGGCCAAAAACATTCAGTACTTC

D gene: NA
clone size: many
J gene: TRBJ2-2
V gene: TRBV5-1
CDR3 protein: CASSLIQSTGELFF
CDR3 DNA: TGCGCCAGCAGCCTAATCCAGTCCACCGGGGAGCTGTTTTTT

D gene: TRBD1
clone size: many
J gene: TRBJ2-5
V gene: TRBV30
CDR3 protein: CACLTGGETQYF
CDR3 DNA: TGTGCCTGCTTGACAGGGGGAGAGACCCAGTACTTC

D gene: NA
clone size: many
J gene: TRBJ1-1
V gene: TRBV7-2
CDR3 protein: CASSLGGQLNTEAFF
CDR3 DNA: TGTGCCAGCAGCTTAGGAGGGCAGCTGAACACTGAAGCTTTCTTT

D gene: NA
clone size: many
J gene: TRBJ1-1
V gene: TRBV12-3/TRBV12-4
CDR3 protein: CASSLFGNTEAFF
CDR3 DNA: TGTGCCAGCAGTTTGTTTGGGAACACTGAAGCTTTCTTT

D gene: TRBD2
clone size: NA
J gene: TRBJ2-1
V gene: TRBV27
CDR3 protein: CASSLVEAGGPQRYYNEQFF
CDR3 DNA: TGTGCCAGCAGTTTGGTTGAGGCGGGAGGGCCTCAACGGTACTACAATGAGCAGTTCTTC

D gene: TRBD1
clone size: few
J gene: TRBJ2-2
V gene: TRBV20-1
CDR3 protein: CSAQTGGEDWTGELFF
CDR3 DNA: TGCAGTGCGCAAACAGGGGGCGAAGACTGGACCGGGGAGCTGTTTTTT

D gene: TRBD1
clone size: many
J gene: TRBJ1-4
V gene: TRBV4-1
CDR3 protein: CASSQEGQTATNEKLFF
CDR3 DNA: TGCGCCAGCAGCCAAGAGGGACAGACTGCAACTAATGAAAAACTGTTTTTT

D gene: TRBD2
clone size: many
J gene: TRBJ2-7
V gene: TRBV7-2
CDR3 protein: CASLGGAQQYF
CDR3 DNA: TGTGCCAGCCTCGGGGGGGCCCAGCAGTACTTC

D gene: NA
clone size: many
J gene: TRBJ1-3
V gene: TRBV18
CDR3 protein: CASSRESGYSGNTIYF
CDR3 DNA: TGTGCCAGCTCACGGGAGAGCGGATACTCTGGAAACACCATATATTTT

D gene: NA
clone size: many
J gene: TRBJ1-1
V gene: TRBV30
CDR3 protein: CAWSVQKGDNTEAFF
CDR3 DNA: TGTGCCTGGAGTGTACAAAAGGGGGACAACACTGAAGCTTTCTTT

D gene: NA
clone size: many
J gene: TRBJ1-6
V gene: TRBV3-1
CDR3 protein: CASSQRWVGNSPLHF
CDR3 DNA: TGTGCCAGCAGCCAAAGATGGGTCGGGAATTCACCCCTCCACTTT

D gene: TRBD1
clone size: many
J gene: TRBJ1-5
V gene: TRBV7-8
CDR3 protein: CASSTRDRDGSNQPQHF
CDR3 DNA: TGTGCCAGCAGCACCCGGGACAGGGATGGAAGCAATCAGCCCCAGCATTTT

D gene: TRBD1
clone size: NA
J gene: TRBJ2-1
V gene: TRBV10-1
CDR3 protein: CASSEFFPRGQGYDEQFF
CDR3 DNA: TGCGCCAGCAGTGAGTTTTTTCCCCGGGGACAGGGTTACGATGAGCAGTTCTTC

D gene: NA
clone size: many
J gene: TRBJ2-5
V gene: TRBV2
CDR3 protein: CASSEGPRETQYF
CDR3 DNA: TGTGCCAGCAGTGAAGGGCCGCGGGAGACCCAGTACTTC

D gene: NA
clone size: many
J gene: TRBJ1-6
V gene: TRBV11-1
CDR3 protein: CASSRKPGTLVHNSPLHF
CDR3 DNA: TGTGCCAGCAGCAGGAAACCCGGGACCCTGGTCCATAATTCACCCCTCCACTTT

D gene: NA
clone size: many
J gene: TRBJ2-5
V gene: TRBV3-1
CDR3 protein: CASSGFPRAAASTQYF
CDR3 DNA: TGTGCCAGCAGCGGCTTCCCCAGAGCGGCAGCCTCCACCCAGTACTTC

D gene: NA
clone size: many
J gene: TRBJ1-6
V gene: TRBV30
CDR3 protein: CAWIGDVLGNSPLHF
CDR3 DNA: TGTGCCTGGATCGGGGATGTGCTCGGGAATTCACCCCTCCACTTT

D gene: NA
clone size: many
J gene: TRBJ1-5
V gene: TRBV15
CDR3 protein: CATSGPAVSNQPQHF
CDR3 DNA: TGTGCCACCAGCGGCCCGGCGGTTAGCAATCAGCCCCAGCATTTT

D gene: TRBD2
clone size: many
J gene: TRBJ2-1
V gene: TRBV6-2/TRBV6-3
CDR3 protein: CASKLGLAGDREQFF
CDR3 DNA: TGTGCCAGCAAACTGGGACTAGCGGGAGATAGGGAGCAGTTCTTC

D gene: NA
clone size: few
J gene: TRBJ1-2
V gene: TRBV28
CDR3 protein: CASSGRGHYGYTF
CDR3 DNA: TGTGCCAGCAGCGGCAGGGGACACTATGGCTACACCTTC

D gene: TRBD1
clone size: many
J gene: TRBJ2-7
V gene: TRBV20-1
CDR3 protein: CSARDHRQGLTHEQYF
CDR3 DNA: TGCAGTGCTAGAGATCACCGACAGGGGCTAACCCACGAGCAGTACTTC

D gene: NA
clone size: many
J gene: TRBJ2-5
V gene: TRBV3-1
CDR3 protein: CASSQDKETQYF
CDR3 DNA: TGTGCCAGCAGCCAAGATAAAGAGACCCAGTACTTC

D gene: NA
clone size: NA
J gene: TRBJ2-5
V gene: TRBV11-2
CDR3 protein: CASGLQYAMGETQYF
CDR3 DNA: TGTGCCAGCGGCCTACAATACGCGATGGGAGAGACCCAGTACTTC

D gene: TRBD1
clone size: many
J gene: TRBJ2-3
V gene: TRBV5-6
CDR3 protein: CASTHRTGSITDTQYF
CDR3 DNA: TGTGCCAGCACCCATCGGACAGGGTCTATCACAGATACGCAGTATTTT

D gene: TRBD1
clone size: many
J gene: TRBJ1-1
V gene: TRBV5-1
CDR3 protein: CASSGPGQRRTEAFF
CDR3 DNA: TGCGCCAGCAGCGGCCCGGGACAGCGGAGGACTGAAGCTTTCTTT

D gene: TRBD2
clone size: many
J gene: TRBJ2-7
V gene: TRBV18
CDR3 protein: CASSPTGLASSYEQYF
CDR3 DNA: TGTGCCAGCTCCCCCACCGGACTAGCCTCCTCCTACGAGCAGTACTTC

D gene: NA
clone size: few
J gene: TRBJ1-5
V gene: TRBV19
CDR3 protein: CASSPAHNQPQHF
CDR3 DNA: TGTGCCAGTAGTCCCGCCCACAATCAGCCCCAGCATTTT